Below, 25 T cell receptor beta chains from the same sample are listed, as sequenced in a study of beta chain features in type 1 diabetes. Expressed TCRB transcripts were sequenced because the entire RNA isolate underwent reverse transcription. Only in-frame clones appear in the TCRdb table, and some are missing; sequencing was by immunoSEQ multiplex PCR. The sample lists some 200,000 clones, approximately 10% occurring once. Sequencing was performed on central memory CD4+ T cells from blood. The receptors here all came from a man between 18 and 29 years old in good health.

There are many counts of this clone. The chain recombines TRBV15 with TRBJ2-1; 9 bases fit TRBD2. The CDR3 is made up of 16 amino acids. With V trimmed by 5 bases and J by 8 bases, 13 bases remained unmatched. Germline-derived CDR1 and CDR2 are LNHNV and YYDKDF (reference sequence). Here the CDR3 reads CATSRLGVAGVDEQFF. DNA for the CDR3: TGTGCCACCAGCCGCCTGGGGGTAGCGGGAGTTGATGAGCAGTTCTTC.

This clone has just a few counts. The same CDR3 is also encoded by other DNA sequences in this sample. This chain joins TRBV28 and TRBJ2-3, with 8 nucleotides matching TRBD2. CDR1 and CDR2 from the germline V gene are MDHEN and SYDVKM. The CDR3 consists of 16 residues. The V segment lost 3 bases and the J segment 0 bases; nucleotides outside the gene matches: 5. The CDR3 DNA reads TGTGCCAGCAGTTTCAGTGAGCGGGGGAGCACAGATACGCAGTATTTT. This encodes CASSFSERGSTDTQYF.

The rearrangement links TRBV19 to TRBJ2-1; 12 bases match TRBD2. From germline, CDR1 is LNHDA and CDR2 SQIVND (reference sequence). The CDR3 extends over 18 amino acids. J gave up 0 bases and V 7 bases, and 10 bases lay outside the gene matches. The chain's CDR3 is CASTKTSGSASSYNEQFF. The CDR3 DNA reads TGTGCCAGTACCAAGACTAGCGGGAGTGCGAGCTCCTACAATGAGCAGTTCTTC.

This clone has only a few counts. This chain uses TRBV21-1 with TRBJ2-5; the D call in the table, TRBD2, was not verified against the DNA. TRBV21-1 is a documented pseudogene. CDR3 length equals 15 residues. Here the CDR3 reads CASSPPGATQETQYF. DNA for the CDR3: TGTGCCAGCAGCCCCCCGGGAGCCACACAAGAGACCCAGTACTTC.

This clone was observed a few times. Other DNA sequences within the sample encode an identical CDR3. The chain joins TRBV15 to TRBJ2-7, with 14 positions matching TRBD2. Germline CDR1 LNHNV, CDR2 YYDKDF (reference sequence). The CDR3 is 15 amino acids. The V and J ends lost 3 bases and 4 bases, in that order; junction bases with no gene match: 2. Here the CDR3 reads CATSRGTSGRYEQYF. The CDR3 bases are TGTGCCACCAGCAGGGGGACTAGCGGGAGATACGAGCAGTACTTC.

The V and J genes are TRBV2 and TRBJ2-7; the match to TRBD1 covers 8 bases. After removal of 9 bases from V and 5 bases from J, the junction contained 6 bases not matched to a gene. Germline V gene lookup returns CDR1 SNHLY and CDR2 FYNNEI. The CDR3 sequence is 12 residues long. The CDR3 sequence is CASSTGANEQYF. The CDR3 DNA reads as TGTGCCAGTTCGACAGGGGCCAACGAGCAGTACTTC.

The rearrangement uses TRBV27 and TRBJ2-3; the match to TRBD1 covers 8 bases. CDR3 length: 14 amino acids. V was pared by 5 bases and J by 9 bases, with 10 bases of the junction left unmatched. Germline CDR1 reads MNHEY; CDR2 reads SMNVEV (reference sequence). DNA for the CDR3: TGTGCCAGCAGTCCTCGCCGACAGGGGAGGACGCAGTATTTT. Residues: CASSPRRQGRTQYF.

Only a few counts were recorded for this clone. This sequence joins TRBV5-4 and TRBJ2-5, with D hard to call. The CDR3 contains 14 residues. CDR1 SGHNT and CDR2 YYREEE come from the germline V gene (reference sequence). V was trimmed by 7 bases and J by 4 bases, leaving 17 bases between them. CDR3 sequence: CASAEARRLETQYF. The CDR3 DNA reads TGTGCCAGCGCCGAGGCCCGGAGATTAGAGACCCAGTACTTC. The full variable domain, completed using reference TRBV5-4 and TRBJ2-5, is ETGVTQSPTHLIKTRGQQVTLRCSSQSGHNTVSWYQQALGQGPQFIFQYYREEENGRGNFPPRFSGLQFPNYSSELNVNALELDDSALYLCASAEARRLETQYFGPGTRLLVL.

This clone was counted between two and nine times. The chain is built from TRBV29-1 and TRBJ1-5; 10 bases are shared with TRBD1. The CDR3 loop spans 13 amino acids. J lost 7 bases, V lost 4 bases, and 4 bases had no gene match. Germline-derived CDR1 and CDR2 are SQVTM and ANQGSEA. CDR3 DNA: TGCAGCGTTGTAATGGGACAGGGGCAGCCCCAGCATTTT. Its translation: CSVVMGQGQPQHF.

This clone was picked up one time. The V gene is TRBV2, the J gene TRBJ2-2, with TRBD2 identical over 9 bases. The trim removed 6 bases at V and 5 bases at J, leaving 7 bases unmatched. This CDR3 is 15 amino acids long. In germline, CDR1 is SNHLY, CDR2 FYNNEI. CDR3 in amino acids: CASRRLAERTGELFF. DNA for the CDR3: TGTGCCAGCAGACGACTAGCGGAGAGGACCGGGGAGCTGTTTTTT.

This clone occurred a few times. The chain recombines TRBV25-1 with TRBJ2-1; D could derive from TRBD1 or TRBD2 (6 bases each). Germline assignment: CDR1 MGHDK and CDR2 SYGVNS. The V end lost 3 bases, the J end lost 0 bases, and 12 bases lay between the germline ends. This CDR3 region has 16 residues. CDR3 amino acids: CASSDSRGDSYNEQFF. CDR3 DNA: TGTGCCAGCAGTGATTCGAGGGGGGACTCCTACAATGAGCAGTTCTTC.

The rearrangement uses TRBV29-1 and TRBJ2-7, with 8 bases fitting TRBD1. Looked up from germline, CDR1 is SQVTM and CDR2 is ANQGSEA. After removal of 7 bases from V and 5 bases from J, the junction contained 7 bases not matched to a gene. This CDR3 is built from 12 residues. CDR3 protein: CSARTGYHEQYF. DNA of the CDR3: TGCAGCGCCCGGACAGGGTACCACGAGCAGTACTTC.

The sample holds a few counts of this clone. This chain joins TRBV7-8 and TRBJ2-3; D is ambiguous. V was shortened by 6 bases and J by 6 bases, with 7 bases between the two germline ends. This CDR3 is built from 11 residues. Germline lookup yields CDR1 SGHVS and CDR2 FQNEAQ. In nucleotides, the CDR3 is TGTGCCAGCAGGGGCAGTGATACGCAGTATTTT. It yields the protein CASRGSDTQYF.

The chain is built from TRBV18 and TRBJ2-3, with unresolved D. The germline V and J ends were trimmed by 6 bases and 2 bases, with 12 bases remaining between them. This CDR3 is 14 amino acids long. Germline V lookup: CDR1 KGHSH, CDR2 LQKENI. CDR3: CASSFGQTTDTQYF. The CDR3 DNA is TGTGCCAGCTCCTTTGGGCAGACCACAGATACGCAGTATTTT.

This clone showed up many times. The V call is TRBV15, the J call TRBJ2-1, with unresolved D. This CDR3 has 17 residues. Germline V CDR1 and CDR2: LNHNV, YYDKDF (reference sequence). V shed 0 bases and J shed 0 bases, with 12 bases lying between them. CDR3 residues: CATSRDRAHSSYNEQFF. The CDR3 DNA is TGTGCCACCAGCAGAGATAGAGCCCATAGCTCCTACAATGAGCAGTTCTTC.

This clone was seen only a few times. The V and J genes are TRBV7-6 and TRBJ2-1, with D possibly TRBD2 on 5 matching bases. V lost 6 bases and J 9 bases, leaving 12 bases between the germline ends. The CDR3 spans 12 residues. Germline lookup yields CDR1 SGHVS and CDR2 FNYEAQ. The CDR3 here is CASSNHGSEQFF. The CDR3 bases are TGTGCCAGCAGTAACCATGGGAGTGAGCAGTTCTTC.

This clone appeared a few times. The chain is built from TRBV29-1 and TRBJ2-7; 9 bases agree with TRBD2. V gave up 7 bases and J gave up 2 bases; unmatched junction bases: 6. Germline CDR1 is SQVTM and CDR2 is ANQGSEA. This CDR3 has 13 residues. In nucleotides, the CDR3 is TGCAGCGCCGAGACTAGCGGTACCTACGAGCAGTACTTC. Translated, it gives CSAETSGTYEQYF.

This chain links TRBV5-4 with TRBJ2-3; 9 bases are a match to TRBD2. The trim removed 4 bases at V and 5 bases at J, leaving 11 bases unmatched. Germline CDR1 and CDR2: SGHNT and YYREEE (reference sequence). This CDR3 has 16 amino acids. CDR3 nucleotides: TGTGCCAGCAGCCTCATAGCGGGAGATGTAGGAGATACGCAGTATTTT. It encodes CASSLIAGDVGDTQYF.

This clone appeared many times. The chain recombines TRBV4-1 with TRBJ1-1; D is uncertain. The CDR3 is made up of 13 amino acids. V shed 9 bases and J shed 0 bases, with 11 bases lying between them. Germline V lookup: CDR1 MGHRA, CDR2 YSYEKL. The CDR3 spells CASCYNLNTEAFF. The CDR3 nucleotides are TGCGCCAGTTGCTACAACCTGAACACTGAAGCTTTCTTT.

The CDR3 DNA follows: TGTGCCAGCAGCTTCGAGTACGAGCAGTACTTC. Its protein product is CASSFEYEQYF. The chain combines TRBV7-6 with TRBJ2-7, with D unclear. The V gene lost 3 bases and the J gene lost 4 bases, with 4 bases spanning the gap. This CDR3 is built from 11 residues. Germline-derived CDR1 and CDR2 are SGHVS and FNYEAQ.

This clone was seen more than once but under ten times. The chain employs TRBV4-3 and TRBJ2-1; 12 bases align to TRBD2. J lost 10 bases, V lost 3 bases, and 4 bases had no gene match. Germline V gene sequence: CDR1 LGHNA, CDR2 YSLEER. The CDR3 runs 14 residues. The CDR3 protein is CASSQMTSGREQFF. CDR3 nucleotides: TGCGCCAGCAGCCAGATGACTAGCGGGAGAGAGCAGTTCTTC.

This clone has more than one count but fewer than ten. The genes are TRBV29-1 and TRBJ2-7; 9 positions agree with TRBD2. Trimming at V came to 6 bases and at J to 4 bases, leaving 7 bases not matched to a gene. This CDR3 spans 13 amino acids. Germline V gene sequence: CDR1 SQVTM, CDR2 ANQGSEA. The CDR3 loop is CSVRAGGRYEQYF. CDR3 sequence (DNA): TGCAGCGTCCGAGCGGGGGGCAGGTACGAGCAGTACTTC.

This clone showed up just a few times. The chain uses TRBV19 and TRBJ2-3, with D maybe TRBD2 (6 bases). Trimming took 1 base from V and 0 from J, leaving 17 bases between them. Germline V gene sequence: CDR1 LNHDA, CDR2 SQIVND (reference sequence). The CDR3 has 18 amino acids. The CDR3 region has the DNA TGTGCCAGTAGTATAGGGCCACCGGGACTTTTTAGCACAGATACGCAGTATTTT. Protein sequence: CASSIGPPGLFSTDTQYF.

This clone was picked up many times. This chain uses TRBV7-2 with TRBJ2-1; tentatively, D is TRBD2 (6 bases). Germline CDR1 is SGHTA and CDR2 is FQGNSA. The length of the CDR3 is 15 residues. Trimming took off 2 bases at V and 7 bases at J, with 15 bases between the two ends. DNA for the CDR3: TGTGCCAGCAGCTTATCGGTCGGCCGGGAGAATGAGCAGTTCTTC. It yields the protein CASSLSVGRENEQFF.

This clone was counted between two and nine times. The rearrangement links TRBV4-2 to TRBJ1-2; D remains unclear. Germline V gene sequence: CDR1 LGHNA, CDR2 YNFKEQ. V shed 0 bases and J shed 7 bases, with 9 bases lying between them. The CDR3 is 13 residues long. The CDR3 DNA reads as TGTGCCAGCAGCCAAGACTCCTTGCGTGGCTACACCTTC. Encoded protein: CASSQDSLRGYTF.